This record looks at one T cell receptor (beta chain) sequence and its context. The CDR3 is 15 residues long. Between the trimmed V and J ends, which lost 6 bases and 7 bases, there was a span of 19 bases. Germline CDR1 reads LNHDA; CDR2 reads SQIVND (reference sequence). These data come from a study of blood T cell repertoires in COVID-19. This table comes from immunoSEQ multiplex PCR, and its TCRdb copy is limited to in-frame clones, with some not included. This sample carries 240,000 or so clones, roughly 87% of them seen once, and the ten largest clones take around 0.8%. This clonotype was obtained from a woman in her 30s with acute or convalescent COVID-19. Sequenced sample: peripheral blood. The V gene is TRBV19, the J gene TRBJ1-5, with TRBD1 as a possible D gene (6 bases). The CDR3 protein is CASRQGTLLEQPQHF. The CDR3 DNA reads as TGTGCCAGTAGGCAGGGGACGCTCTTGGAACAGCCCCAGCATTTT.